This T cell receptor (beta chain) is from a study of regulatory T cells in long-lasting Graves disease. Study conclusions and caveats: It was in persistent disease that TRBV28, TRBJ1-2 and TRBJ2-5 were favored. Accuracy may have been reduced by the small sample size. Patients whose Graves' disease persisted exhibited lower TCR diversity than those newly diagnosed.

The time point was: persistent/refractory GD, antithyroid drugs over 5 years with positive TRAb. Construction of the TCR library relied on RNA isolated from PBMCs. Patients met American Thyroid Association criteria for Graves' disease. With iRepertoire HTBI primers and Arm-PCR of CDR3 regions, TCR beta libraries were built. TCRdb called the multiplex PCR reads again in MiXCR, with one record for every CDR3 protein. The sample includes 300,000 to 350,000 distinct CDR3 sequences, around 19% of them seen just once. Comment on this clonotype: Its antigen is currently unknown.

Trimming removed 2 bases at V and 6 bases at J, with 15 bases between. Germline V gene data show CDR1 as GTSNPN and CDR2 as SVGIG (reference sequence). There are 14 residues in the CDR3. The TCR sequence derives from a female donor with Graves disease. The sample in question was peripheral blood mononuclear cells (PBMCs), obtained when the disease was refractory, from a patient treated with antithyroid drugs. The V and J genes are TRBV30 and TRBJ2-3; a possible D gene is TRBD1 (6 bases). CDR3 sequence reads: CAWSRGTQYDTQYF. The CDR3 DNA follows: TGTGCCTGGAGTAGGGGGACCCAGTACGATACGCAGTATTTT.